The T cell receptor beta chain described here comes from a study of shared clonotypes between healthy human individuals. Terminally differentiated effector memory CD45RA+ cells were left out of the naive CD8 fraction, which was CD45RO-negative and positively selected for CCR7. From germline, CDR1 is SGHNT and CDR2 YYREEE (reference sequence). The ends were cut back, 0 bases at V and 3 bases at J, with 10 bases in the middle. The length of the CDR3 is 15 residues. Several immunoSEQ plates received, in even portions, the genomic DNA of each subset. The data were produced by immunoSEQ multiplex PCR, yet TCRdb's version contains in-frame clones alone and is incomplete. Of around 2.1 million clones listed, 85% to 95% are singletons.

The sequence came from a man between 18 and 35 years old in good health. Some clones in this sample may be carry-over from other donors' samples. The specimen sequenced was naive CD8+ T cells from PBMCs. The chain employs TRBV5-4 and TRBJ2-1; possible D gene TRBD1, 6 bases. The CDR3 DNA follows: TGTGCCAGCAGCTTGGGACAGGTGAGCTACAATGAGCAGTTCTTC. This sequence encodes CASSLGQVSYNEQFF.